This T cell receptor (beta chain) was recovered during a study of regulatory T cells in long-lasting Graves disease. Arm-PCR with iRepertoire HTBI primers amplified the CDR3 regions for these TCR beta libraries. MiXCR, run by TCRdb on the multiplex PCR reads, gives a single entry per CDR3 protein. The sample records roughly 500,000 distinct CDR3 sequences, under 25% being singletons. Time point: persistent/refractory GD, antithyroid drugs over 5 years with positive TRAb. Preparation of the TCR library used RNA extracted from PBMCs. Germline V CDR1 and CDR2: MNHNS, SASEGT. The CDR3 is 16 residues long. Trimming removed 5 bases at V and 0 bases at J, with 17 bases between.

The sequenced sample was peripheral blood mononuclear cells (PBMCs), obtained when the disease was refractory, from a patient treated with antithyroid drugs. This receptor was taken from a female donor with Graves disease. The rearrangement joins TRBV6-1 to TRBJ2-7, with D uncertain. CDR3 nucleotide sequence: TGTGCCAGCAGTCTGGCATCGGCTAAATACTCCTACGAGCAGTACTTC. Protein sequence: CASSLASAKYSYEQYF.